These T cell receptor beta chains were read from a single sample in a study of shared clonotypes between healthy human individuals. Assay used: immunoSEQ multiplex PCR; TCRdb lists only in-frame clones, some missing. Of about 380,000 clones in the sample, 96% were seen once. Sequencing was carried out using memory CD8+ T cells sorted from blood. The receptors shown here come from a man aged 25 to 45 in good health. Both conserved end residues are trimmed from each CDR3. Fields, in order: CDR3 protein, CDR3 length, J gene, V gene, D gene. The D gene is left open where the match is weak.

cdr3_aa: AIRSGTGRTEAF
cdr3_length: 12
j_call: TRBJ1-1
v_call: TRBV10-3
d_call: TRBD1

cdr3_aa: ASSVSWGANYGYT
cdr3_length: 13
j_call: TRBJ1-2
v_call: TRBV9
d_call: .

cdr3_aa: ATSRDLSAEAF
cdr3_length: 11
j_call: TRBJ1-1
v_call: TRBV15
d_call: .

cdr3_aa: ASSLTRDGTYEQY
cdr3_length: 13
j_call: TRBJ2-7
v_call: TRBV7-9
d_call: .

cdr3_aa: ASSFGLASDTQY
cdr3_length: 12
j_call: TRBJ2-3
v_call: TRBV7-2
d_call: TRBD2

cdr3_aa: ASSQDGTSQETQY
cdr3_length: 13
j_call: TRBJ2-5
v_call: TRBV4-1
d_call: .

cdr3_aa: ASSPSYEQY
cdr3_length: 9
j_call: TRBJ2-7
v_call: TRBV2
d_call: .

cdr3_aa: ASSERLAGDGNEETQY
cdr3_length: 16
j_call: TRBJ2-5
v_call: TRBV25-1
d_call: TRBD2

cdr3_aa: SASVVGEQY
cdr3_length: 9
j_call: TRBJ2-7
v_call: TRBV20-1
d_call: .

cdr3_aa: SASNNYGYT
cdr3_length: 9
j_call: TRBJ1-2
v_call: TRBV20-1
d_call: .

cdr3_aa: ASSQGLAGINYNEQF
cdr3_length: 15
j_call: TRBJ2-1
v_call: TRBV4-1
d_call: TRBD2

cdr3_aa: ASSGTSGIVYEQY
cdr3_length: 13
j_call: TRBJ2-7
v_call: TRBV27
d_call: TRBD2

cdr3_aa: ASSLVMRGAGSEAF
cdr3_length: 14
j_call: TRBJ1-1
v_call: TRBV5-1
d_call: .

cdr3_aa: TSSRRRGKSGNTIY
cdr3_length: 14
j_call: TRBJ1-3
v_call: TRBV1
d_call: .

cdr3_aa: ASSSKTSPETQY
cdr3_length: 12
j_call: TRBJ2-5
v_call: TRBV13
d_call: .

cdr3_aa: ASSERGGSNQPQH
cdr3_length: 13
j_call: TRBJ1-5
v_call: TRBV6-1
d_call: .

cdr3_aa: ASSSGLAGGNEQF
cdr3_length: 13
j_call: TRBJ2-1
v_call: TRBV7-2
d_call: TRBD2

cdr3_aa: ASSESGRGYEQY
cdr3_length: 12
j_call: TRBJ2-7
v_call: TRBV10-3
d_call: TRBD2

cdr3_aa: ASSILGWGAAF
cdr3_length: 11
j_call: TRBJ1-1
v_call: TRBV6-6
d_call: .

cdr3_aa: ASSIVGRNGYT
cdr3_length: 11
j_call: TRBJ1-2
v_call: TRBV19
d_call: .

cdr3_aa: ASSLGPNEKLF
cdr3_length: 11
j_call: TRBJ1-4
v_call: TRBV5-4
d_call: .

cdr3_aa: SVGGLGSYNEQF
cdr3_length: 12
j_call: TRBJ2-1
v_call: TRBV29-1
d_call: .

cdr3_aa: ASSFSTDTQY
cdr3_length: 10
j_call: TRBJ2-3
v_call: TRBV5-1
d_call: .